This T cell receptor (beta chain) is drawn from a study of cytomegalovirus exposure and HLA in healthy donors. Across the whole study: Earlier results showed 90 million to 130 million unique TCR beta sequences derived from roughly 180 million T cells.

The CDR3 loop spans 14 amino acids. V lost 5 bases and J 1 base, leaving 12 bases between the germline ends. CDR1 MGHDK and CDR2 SYGVNS come from the germline V gene. A multiplex PCR was run with 60 Vbeta primers and 13 Jbeta primers. Profiling relied on immunoSEQ multiplex PCR, and the TCRdb table lists in-frame clones only, not all of them. The sample includes approximately 150,000 clones, 70% to 80% of them seen just once. V is TRBV25-1 and J is TRBJ2-7, with D tentatively TRBD1 (6 bases). This clonotype originated in a human donor in good health. The sample taken for sequencing was PBMCs. CDR3 sequence: CASSKQGGSYEQYF. The CDR3 bases are TGTGCCAGCAGTAAACAGGGCGGGTCCTACGAGCAGTACTTC.